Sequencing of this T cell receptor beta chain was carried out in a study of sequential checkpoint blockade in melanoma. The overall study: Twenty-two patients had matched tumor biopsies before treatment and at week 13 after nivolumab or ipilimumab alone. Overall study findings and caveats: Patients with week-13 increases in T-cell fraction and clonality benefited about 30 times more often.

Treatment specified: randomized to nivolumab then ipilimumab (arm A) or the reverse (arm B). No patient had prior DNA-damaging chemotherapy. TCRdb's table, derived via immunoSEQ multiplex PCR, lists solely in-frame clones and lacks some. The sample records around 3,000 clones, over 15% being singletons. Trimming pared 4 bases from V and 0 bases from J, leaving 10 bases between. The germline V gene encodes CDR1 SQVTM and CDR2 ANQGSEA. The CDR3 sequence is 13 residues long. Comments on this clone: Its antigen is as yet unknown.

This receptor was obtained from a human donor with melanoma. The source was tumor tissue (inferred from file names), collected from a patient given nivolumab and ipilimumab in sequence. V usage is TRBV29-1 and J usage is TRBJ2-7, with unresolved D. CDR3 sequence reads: CSVVPPSSYEQYF. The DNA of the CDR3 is TGCAGCGTTGTTCCTCCGAGCTCCTACGAGCAGTACTTC.